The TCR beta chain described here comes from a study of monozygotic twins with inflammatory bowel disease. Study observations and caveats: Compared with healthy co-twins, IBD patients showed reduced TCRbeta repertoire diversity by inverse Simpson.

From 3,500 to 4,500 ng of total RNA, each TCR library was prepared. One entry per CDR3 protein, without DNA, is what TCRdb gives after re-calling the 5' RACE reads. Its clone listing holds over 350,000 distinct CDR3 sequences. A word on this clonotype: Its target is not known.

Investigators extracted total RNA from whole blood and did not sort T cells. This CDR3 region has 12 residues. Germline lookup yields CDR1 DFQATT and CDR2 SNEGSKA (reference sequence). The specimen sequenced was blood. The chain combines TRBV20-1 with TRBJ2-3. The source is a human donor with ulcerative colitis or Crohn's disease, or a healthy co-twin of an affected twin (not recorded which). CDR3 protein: CSARELQDTQYF.